These T cell receptor beta chains were read from a single sample in a study of T cells expressing NK-cell markers. For each CDR3 protein, TCRdb gives one entry from its re-call of the 5' RACE reads, without DNA. The table for this sample gives some 340,000 distinct CDR3 sequences. The specimen was blood T cells: a sorted CD56 or NKG2C T cell subset, CD4+ or CD8+ T cells, or bulk PBMC T cells (not recorded which). These receptors originate from a man aged 18-69 years in good health. Both conserved end residues are part of each CDR3. Fields, in order: J gene, V gene, CDR3 protein.

TRBJ2-1 TRBV28 CASSEVGLEFF
TRBJ2-3 TRBV5-1 CASRMDGTSTDTQYF
TRBJ2-3 TRBV7-6 CASSPREGGDTQYF
TRBJ2-7 TRBV19 CASSAGTVIYEQYF
TRBJ1-5 TRBV7-9 CASSFSGVNQPQHF
TRBJ2-1 TRBV29-1 CSVVRPPNEQFF
TRBJ2-2 TRBV10-3 CAISSHPGKSPINTGELFF
TRBJ1-5 TRBV3-1 CASSRSQGSNQPQHF
TRBJ1-1 TRBV6-2/TRBV6-3 CASSYPYSNTEAFF
TRBJ2-3 TRBV5-1 CASSLAYSGGSGDTQYF